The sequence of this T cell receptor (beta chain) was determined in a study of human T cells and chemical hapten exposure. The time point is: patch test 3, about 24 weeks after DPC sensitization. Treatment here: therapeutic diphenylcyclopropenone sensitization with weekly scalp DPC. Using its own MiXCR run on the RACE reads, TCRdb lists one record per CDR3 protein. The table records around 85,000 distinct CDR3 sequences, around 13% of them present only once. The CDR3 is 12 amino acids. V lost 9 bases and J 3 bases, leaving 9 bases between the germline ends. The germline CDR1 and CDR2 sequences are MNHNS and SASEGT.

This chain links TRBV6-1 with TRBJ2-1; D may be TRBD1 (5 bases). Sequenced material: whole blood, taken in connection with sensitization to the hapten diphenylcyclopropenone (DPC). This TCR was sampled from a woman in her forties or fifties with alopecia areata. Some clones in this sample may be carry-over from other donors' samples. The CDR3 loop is CASAGRYNEQFF. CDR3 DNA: TGTGCCAGTGCAGGGCGCTACAATGAGCAGTTCTTC.